The clone carrying this TCR beta chain occurred a few times. This record belongs to a study of blood T cell repertoires in COVID-19. Generated by immunoSEQ multiplex PCR, the TCRdb table keeps only in-frame clones and is missing some. The sample yields around 54,000 clones, about 72% seen once. This CDR3 region has 14 residues. V lost 4 bases and J 1 base, leaving 10 bases between the germline ends. CDR1 and CDR2 from the germline V gene are SGHRS and YFSETQ. The chain carries TRBV5-1 and TRBJ2-3; D is ambiguous. This clonotype was sampled from a woman between 50 and 59 years old with acute COVID-19. The source material was PBMCs or T cells enriched from blood (not recorded which). CDR3 sequence: CASSPNTGTDTQYF. The CDR3 DNA sequence: TGCGCCAGCAGCCCTAATACGGGCACAGATACGCAGTATTTT.